Presented here are 31 T cell receptor beta chains from one specimen sequenced in a study of T cell responses to AZD1222 COVID-19 vaccine (dated by TCRdb to the early 2020s). Library preparation employed the immunoSEQ multiplex PCR assay. TCRdb's version of the immuneACCESS table is confined to in-frame rearrangements and falls short of the full clone set. An unresolved V gene accounts for under half of the shortfall where checked; the remainder is of unknown origin. In this sample the table shows 90,000 to 95,000 clones, over 80% of which occur a single time. The biggest ten clones account for more than 6.5% of the sample. The sample's time point label, in plain terms: baseline before first vaccination. The sample in question was peripheral blood, obtained on day 0 of AZD1222 vaccination. Receptors originate from an adult in good health.

The chain employs TRBV4-3 and TRBJ1-3; D is perhaps TRBD1 (5 bases). This CDR3 has 15 residues. CDR1 is LGHNA and CDR2 is YSLEER in the germline V gene. V was clipped by 2 bases and J by 2 bases, with 10 bases between them. CDR3 sequence (DNA): TGCGCCAGCAGCCAACCGCAGGGAGCTGGAAACACCATATATTTT. The encoded protein is CASSQPQGAGNTIYF.

The J gene is TRBJ1-1, the V gene TRBV3-1 (or the pseudogene TRBV3-2), with no clear D. The V and J ends lost 3 bases and 2 bases respectively, with 4 bases between them. This CDR3 is built from 12 residues. CDR1 is LGHDT, CDR2 YNNKEL, per germline (reference sequence). CDR3 nucleotide sequence: TGTGCCAGCAGCCAGACAAACACTGAAGCTTTCTTT. Translating it yields CASSQTNTEAFF.

V is TRBV11-2 and J is TRBJ2-1; either TRBD1 or TRBD2 may fit D (5 bases each). The CDR3 has 15 amino acids. Germline V CDR1 and CDR2: SGHAT, FQNNGV. Trimming took 3 bases from V and 1 from J, leaving 10 bases between them. The chain's CDR3 is CASSFGGGSYNEQFF. CDR3 DNA: TGTGCCAGCAGCTTTGGTGGGGGATCCTACAATGAGCAGTTCTTC.

In this sample, this clone turned up a few times. The J gene is TRBJ1-5, the V gene TRBV2; no definite D call. V shed 3 bases and J shed 2 bases, with 17 bases lying between them. CDR3 length equals 17 residues. Germline V gene lookup returns CDR1 SNHLY and CDR2 FYNNEI. The CDR3: CASSDLWAFVGNQPQHF. The CDR3, as DNA: TGTGCCAGCAGTGATCTTTGGGCCTTCGTTGGCAATCAGCCCCAGCATTTT.

This clone occurred many times. This rearrangement joins TRBV3-1 (or the pseudogene TRBV3-2) to TRBJ2-7; D call uncertain. From germline, CDR1 is LGHDT and CDR2 YNNKEL (reference sequence). V lost 2 bases and J lost 1, with 12 bases in between. This CDR3 has 15 amino acids. The CDR3 DNA is TGTGCCAGCAGCCAACTAGGTTCCCGATCCTACGAGCAGTACTTC. Its protein is CASSQLGSRSYEQYF.

The CDR3 sequence is CASSLAGRSYNEQFF. The CDR3 region has the DNA TGTGCCAGCAGCTTAGCTGGTAGATCCTACAATGAGCAGTTCTTC. V gene TRBV7-2 combines with J gene TRBJ2-1; D is unresolved. This CDR3 is 15 amino acids long. The V gene lost 0 bases and the J gene lost 1 base, with 7 bases spanning the gap. The germline CDR1 and CDR2 sequences are SGHTA and FQGNSA.

The chain links TRBV11-2 to TRBJ1-3; unclear D gene. V was clipped by 3 bases and J by 0 bases, with 9 bases between them. Looked up from germline, CDR1 is SGHAT and CDR2 is FQNNGV. The CDR3 runs 15 residues. As DNA, the CDR3 is TGTGCCAGCAGCTTTGACTATGACTCTGGAAACACCATATATTTT. This sequence encodes CASSFDYDSGNTIYF.

This chain uses TRBV5-1 with TRBJ2-4; 7 bases agree with TRBD1. The V segment lost 4 bases and the J segment 6 bases; nucleotides outside the gene matches: 7. This CDR3 spans 14 amino acids. CDR1 is SGHRS and CDR2 is YFSETQ in the germline V gene. The CDR3 protein is CASSPMGDRNIQYF. Written as DNA, the CDR3 is TGCGCCAGCAGCCCCATGGGGGACAGAAACATTCAGTACTTC.

There are a few counts of this clone. The CDR3 loop is CSVGGGNSPLHF. The DNA of the CDR3 is TGCAGCGTTGGCGGGGGGAACTCACCCCTCCACTTT. The chain links TRBV29-1 to TRBJ1-6, with a weak D call TRBD1 (5 bases). V gave up 4 bases and J gave up 10 bases, with 11 bases separating them. Germline assignment: CDR1 SQVTM and CDR2 ANQGSEA. The CDR3 has 12 amino acids.

V gene TRBV12-5 combines with J gene TRBJ1-5; D gene ambiguous. V was cut by 0 bases and J by 2 bases, with 14 bases left in between. This CDR3 comprises 17 residues. Germline CDR1 is LGHNT and CDR2 is FRNRAP. The CDR3 coding sequence is TGTGCTAGTGGTTTGGTACTGGGAAGGGAAGGCAATCAGCCCCAGCATTTT. Translating gives CASGLVLGREGNQPQHF. Full variable domain (rest looked up from reference TRBV12-5 and TRBJ1-5): DARVTQTPRHKVTEMGQEVTMRCQPILGHNTVFWYRQTMMQGLELLAYFRNRAPLDDSGMPKDRFSAEMPDATLATLKIQPSEPRDSAVYFCASGLVLGREGNQPQHFGDGTRLSIL.

The rearrangement joins TRBV19 to TRBJ1-2; 10 bases align to TRBD1. The germline gives CDR1 LNHDA, CDR2 SQIVND (reference sequence). The CDR3 length is 15 residues. The V gene end was trimmed by 5 bases and the J gene end by 2 bases; junction bases not matched to a gene: 5. CDR3 region: CASSPRDRGNYGYTF. CDR3 bases: TGTGCCAGTAGTCCCCGGGACAGGGGAAACTATGGCTACACCTTC. The full variable domain, completed using reference TRBV19 and TRBJ1-2, is DGGITQSPKYLFRKEGQNVTLSCEQNLNHDAMYWYRQDPGQGLRLIYYSQIVNDFQKGDIAEGYSVSREKKESFPLTVTSAQKNPTAFYLCASSPRDRGNYGYTFGSGTRLTVV.

The rearrangement uses TRBV5-1 and TRBJ2-1, with 13 bases that match TRBD2. The CDR3 length is 17 residues. Germline loops: CDR1 SGHRS, CDR2 YFSETQ. Unmatched junction bases numbered 6, after V lost 3 bases and J lost 3 bases. This chain's CDR3 is CASSSGTSGDYYNEQFF. CDR3 coding DNA: TGCGCCAGCAGCTCTGGGACTAGCGGGGATTACTACAATGAGCAGTTCTTC. The full variable domain, its missing parts supplied by reference TRBV5-1 and TRBJ2-1, is KAGVTQTPRYLIKTRGQQVTLSCSPISGHRSVSWYQQTPGQGLQFLFEYFSETQRNKGNFPGRFSGRQFSNSRSEMNVSTLELGDSALYLCASSSGTSGDYYNEQFFGPGTRLTVL.

This sequence joins TRBV3-1 (or the pseudogene TRBV3-2) and TRBJ2-7; D is unresolved. CDR1 and CDR2 from the germline V gene are LGHDT and YNNKEL (reference sequence). The CDR3 is 11 residues long. V was trimmed by 1 base and J by 5 bases, leaving 3 bases between them. This chain's CDR3 is CASSQVHEQYF. DNA for the CDR3: TGTGCCAGCAGCCAAGTCCACGAGCAGTACTTC.

This clone was seen once. The chain carries TRBV4-2 and TRBJ2-1; 7 positions match TRBD2. The CDR3 is 13 residues long. J gave up 7 bases and V 4 bases, and 4 bases lay outside the gene matches. The germline V gene encodes CDR1 LGHNA and CDR2 YNFKEQ. The CDR3 region is CASSLSSGNEQFF. CDR3 in DNA: TGTGCCAGCAGCCTATCTAGCGGTAATGAGCAGTTCTTC.

The J gene is TRBJ2-7, the V gene TRBV13, with 10 bases identical to TRBD2. This CDR3 has 15 residues. After removal of 3 bases from V and 0 bases from J, the junction contained 2 bases not matched to a gene. Germline V gene sequence: CDR1 PRHDT, CDR2 FYEKMQ (reference sequence). The CDR3 spells CASSFSGGPSYEQYF. The CDR3, as DNA: TGTGCCAGCAGCTTTAGCGGGGGGCCCTCCTACGAGCAGTACTTC.

This clone showed up just once. This chain uses TRBV10-3 with TRBJ1-6; D remains unclear. Germline V gene sequence: CDR1 ENHRY, CDR2 SYGVKD. V was trimmed by 0 bases and J by 9 bases, leaving 12 bases between them. The CDR3 covers 15 residues. The CDR3 DNA follows: TGTGCCATCAGTGAGTCAAGGCAGGAGGGTTCACCCCTCCACTTT. Translating gives CAISESRQEGSPLHF.

The chain combines TRBV7-2 with TRBJ1-5; no reliable D call. The CDR3 is 15 amino acids. The germline V gene has CDR1 SGHTA and CDR2 FQGNSA. V lost 4 bases and J lost 5, with 15 bases in between. CDR3 in DNA: TGTGCCAGCAGCTCCGATCCGGGATCGTATCAGCCCCAGCATTTT. Amino acids: CASSSDPGSYQPQHF.

This clone turned up a few times. The chain couples TRBV30 to TRBJ1-6; D unclear. CDR3 size: 14 residues. The V and J ends lost 2 bases and 6 bases respectively, with 11 bases between them. Germline CDR1 reads GTSNPN; CDR2 reads SVGIG (reference sequence). The CDR3: CAWSQHTSNSPLHF. DNA of the CDR3: TGTGCCTGGAGTCAACATACTTCTAATTCACCCCTCCACTTT.

This clone was recorded only once. The J gene is TRBJ2-3, the V gene TRBV27; 10 nucleotides align to TRBD1. CDR1 is MNHEY and CDR2 is SMNVEV in the germline V gene (reference sequence). The J segment lost 6 bases and the V segment lost 5 bases, leaving 8 bases of the junction unmatched. The CDR3 spans 15 residues. In DNA form, the CDR3 reads TGTGCCAGCAGTGAGGTGGGACAGGGGAGGGATACGCAGTATTTT. Protein: CASSEVGQGRDTQYF.

The chain has TRBV7-2 and TRBJ1-2; 7 bases line up with TRBD1. V lost 7 bases, J lost 0 bases, and 5 bases stayed unmatched. The CDR3 is 14 residues long. CDR1 and CDR2 (germline): SGHTA, FQGNSA. CDR3 nucleotides: TGTGCCAGCACCCCGGACAGGACTAACTATGGCTACACCTTC. Its translation is CASTPDRTNYGYTF.

This clone was observed a handful of times. The V gene is TRBV2, the J gene TRBJ2-7, with D possibly TRBD1 on 6 matching bases. With 5 bases removed from V and 4 bases from J, the gap between germline ends came to 15 bases. Looked up from germline, CDR1 is SNHLY and CDR2 is FYNNEI. The CDR3 has 14 residues. The CDR3 region is CASSSTGLGYEQYF. As DNA, the CDR3 is TGTGCCAGCAGTTCTACAGGGTTGGGTTACGAGCAGTACTTC.

The V and J genes are TRBV2 and TRBJ2-3, with TRBD1 as a possible D gene (5 bases). Germline assignment: CDR1 SNHLY and CDR2 FYNNEI. V shed 4 bases and J shed 3 bases, with 11 bases lying between them. This CDR3 contains 14 residues. This CDR3 reads CASSGQGRTDTQYF. Written as DNA, the CDR3 is TGTGCCAGCAGTGGGCAGGGTAGGACAGATACGCAGTATTTT. The variable domain in full, completed from reference TRBV2 and TRBJ2-3, reads EPEVTQTPSHQVTQMGQEVILRCVPISNHLYFYWYRQILGQKVEFLVSFYNNEISEKSEIFDDQFSVERPDGSNFTLKIRSTKLEDSAMYFCASSGQGRTDTQYFGPGTRLTVL.

The genes are TRBV3-1 (or the pseudogene TRBV3-2) and TRBJ1-4; D is ambiguous. CDR1 and CDR2 (germline): LGHDT, YNNKEL (reference sequence). V lost 0 bases and J 0 bases, leaving 14 bases between the germline ends. The CDR3 is 18 amino acids. In DNA form, the CDR3 reads TGTGCCAGCAGCCAAGACGGTCCCATGGTTGCAACTAATGAAAAACTGTTTTTT. Translation: CASSQDGPMVATNEKLFF.

The rearrangement links TRBV1 to TRBJ2-3; the table's D gene call, TRBD2, was not cross checked with the DNA. TRBV1 is a known pseudogene. The CDR3 contains 16 residues. This CDR3 is CTSSLTSGRAADTQYF. DNA for the CDR3: TGCACCAGCAGCCTGACTAGCGGGAGGGCGGCAGATACGCAGTATTTT.

CDR3 region: CASSPGQGGFRPQHF. The CDR3 DNA is TGTGCCAGCAGTCCCGGACAGGGAGGGTTTCGGCCCCAGCATTTT. This sequence joins TRBV6-5 and TRBJ1-5; 8 bases map to TRBD1. Germline-derived CDR1 and CDR2 are MNHEY and SVGAGI. The CDR3 totals 15 residues. V was pared by 5 bases and J by 9 bases, with 12 bases of the junction left unmatched.

The chain links TRBV6-1 to TRBJ1-5; D not certain. V was cut by 1 base and J by 2 bases, with 6 bases left in between. The CDR3 sequence is 14 residues long. Germline CDR1 reads MNHNS; CDR2 reads SASEGT. The CDR3 DNA follows: TGTGCCAGCAGTGAAGGGGAGGGCAATCAGCCCCAGCATTTT. This codes for CASSEGEGNQPQHF.

The chain combines TRBV19 with TRBJ1-1; D is perhaps TRBD1 (6 bases). The ends were cut back, 8 bases at V and 1 base at J, with 11 bases in the middle. Germline loops: CDR1 LNHDA, CDR2 SQIVND (reference sequence). This CDR3 contains 13 residues. CDR3 in amino acids: CASRGGANTEAFF. The CDR3 nucleotides read TGTGCCAGTCGAGGGGGAGCGAACACTGAAGCTTTCTTT.

The gene calls are TRBV7-9 and TRBJ2-7; D gene unclear. Trimming pared 5 bases from V and 4 bases from J, leaving 18 bases between. Germline V CDR1 and CDR2: SEHNR, FQNEAQ (reference sequence). CDR3 length: 15 amino acids. In nucleotides, the CDR3 is TGTGCCAGCAGCCCCCGGGCCCGGCACCCTTACGAGCAGTACTTC. This translates into CASSPRARHPYEQYF.

V and J are TRBV28 and TRBJ2-5; 11 nucleotides agree with TRBD2. Losses at the gene ends were 5 bases for V and 5 bases for J; bases not matched to a gene: 19. The germline gives CDR1 MDHEN, CDR2 SYDVKM. CDR3 size: 19 residues. CDR3 sequence reads: CASSTRPRLAGLIGETQYF. The CDR3 DNA reads as TGTGCCAGCAGTACCCGCCCTCGACTAGCGGGATTGATTGGCGAGACCCAGTACTTC.

This chain connects TRBV28 to TRBJ1-2; D uncertain. CDR1 and CDR2 (germline): MDHEN, SYDVKM. The ends were cut back, 1 base at V and 4 bases at J, with 10 bases in the middle. The CDR3 has 14 amino acids. CDR3 in DNA: TGTGCCAGCAGTTTATCAAGACCCCCCTATGGCTACACCTTC. Amino acid sequence: CASSLSRPPYGYTF.

This chain uses TRBV4-1 with TRBJ1-1; no firm D call. With 0 bases removed from V and 0 bases from J, the gap between germline ends came to 2 bases. The CDR3 is 13 amino acids. The germline CDR1 and CDR2 sequences are MGHRA and YSYEKL. This CDR3 is CASSQEMNTEAFF. The CDR3, as DNA: TGCGCCAGCAGCCAAGAGATGAACACTGAAGCTTTCTTT.